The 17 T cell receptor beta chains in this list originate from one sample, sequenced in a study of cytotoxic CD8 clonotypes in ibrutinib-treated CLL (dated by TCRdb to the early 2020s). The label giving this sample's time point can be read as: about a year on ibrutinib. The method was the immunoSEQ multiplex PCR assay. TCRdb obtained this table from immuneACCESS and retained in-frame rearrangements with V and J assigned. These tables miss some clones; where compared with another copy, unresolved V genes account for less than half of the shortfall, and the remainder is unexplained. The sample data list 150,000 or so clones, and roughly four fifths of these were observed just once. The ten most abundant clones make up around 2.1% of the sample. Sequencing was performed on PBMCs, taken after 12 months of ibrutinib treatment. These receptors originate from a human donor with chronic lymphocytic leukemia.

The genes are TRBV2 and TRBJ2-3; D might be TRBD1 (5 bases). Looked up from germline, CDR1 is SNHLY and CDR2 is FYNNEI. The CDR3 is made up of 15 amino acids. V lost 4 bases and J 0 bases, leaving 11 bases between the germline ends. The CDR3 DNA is TGTGCCAGCAGTGCCAGACAGTCTAGCACAGATACGCAGTATTTT. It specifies CASSARQSSTDTQYF.

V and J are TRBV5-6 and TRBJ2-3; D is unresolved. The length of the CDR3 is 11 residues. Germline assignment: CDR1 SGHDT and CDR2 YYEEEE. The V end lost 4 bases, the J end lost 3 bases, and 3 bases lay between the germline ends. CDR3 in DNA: TGTGCCAGCAGCAAAACAGATACGCAGTATTTT. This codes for CASSKTDTQYF.

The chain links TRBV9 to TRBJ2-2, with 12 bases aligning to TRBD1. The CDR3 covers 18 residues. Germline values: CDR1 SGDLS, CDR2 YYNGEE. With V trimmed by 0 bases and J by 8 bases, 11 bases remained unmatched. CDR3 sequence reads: CASSVASTGTGGPGELFF. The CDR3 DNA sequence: TGTGCCAGCAGCGTAGCCTCCACCGGGACAGGGGGCCCTGGGGAGCTGTTTTTT.

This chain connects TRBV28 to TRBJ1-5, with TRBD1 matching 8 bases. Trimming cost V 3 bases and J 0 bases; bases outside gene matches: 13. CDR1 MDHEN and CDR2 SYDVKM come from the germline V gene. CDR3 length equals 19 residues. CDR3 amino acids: CASSFPRQGPYYSNQPQHF. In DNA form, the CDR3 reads TGTGCCAGCAGTTTTCCCCGACAGGGGCCATACTATAGCAATCAGCCCCAGCATTTT.

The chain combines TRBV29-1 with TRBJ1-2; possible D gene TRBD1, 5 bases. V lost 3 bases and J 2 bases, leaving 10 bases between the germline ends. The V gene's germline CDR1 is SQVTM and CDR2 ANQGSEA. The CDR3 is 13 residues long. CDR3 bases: TGCAGCGTTGACAGGGCAAGAAACTATGGCTACACCTTC. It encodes CSVDRARNYGYTF.

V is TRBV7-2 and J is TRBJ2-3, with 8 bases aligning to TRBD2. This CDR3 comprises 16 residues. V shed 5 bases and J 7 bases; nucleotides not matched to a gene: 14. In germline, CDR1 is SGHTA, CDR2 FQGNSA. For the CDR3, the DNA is TGTGCCAGCAGCCTGCCGGGACTAGATATCCTCTATACGCAGTATTTT. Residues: CASSLPGLDILYTQYF. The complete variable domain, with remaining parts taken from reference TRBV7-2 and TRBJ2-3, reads GAGVSQSPSNKVTEKGKDVELRCDPISGHTALYWYRQSLGQGLEFLIYFQGNSAPDKSGLPSDRFSAERTGGSVSTLTIQRTQQEDSAVYLCASSLPGLDILYTQYFGPGTRLTVL.

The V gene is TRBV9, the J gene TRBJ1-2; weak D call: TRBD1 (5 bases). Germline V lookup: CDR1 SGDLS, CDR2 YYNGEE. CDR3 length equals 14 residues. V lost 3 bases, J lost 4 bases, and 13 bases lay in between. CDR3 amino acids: CASSAEGAVYGYTF. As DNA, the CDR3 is TGTGCCAGCAGCGCTGAAGGGGCTGTCTATGGCTACACCTTC.

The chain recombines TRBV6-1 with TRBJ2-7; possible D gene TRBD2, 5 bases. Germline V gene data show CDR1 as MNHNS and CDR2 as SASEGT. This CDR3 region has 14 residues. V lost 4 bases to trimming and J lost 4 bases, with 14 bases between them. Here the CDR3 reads CASSAGVLGYEQYF. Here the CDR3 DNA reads TGTGCCAGCAGTGCAGGCGTACTAGGATACGAGCAGTACTTC.

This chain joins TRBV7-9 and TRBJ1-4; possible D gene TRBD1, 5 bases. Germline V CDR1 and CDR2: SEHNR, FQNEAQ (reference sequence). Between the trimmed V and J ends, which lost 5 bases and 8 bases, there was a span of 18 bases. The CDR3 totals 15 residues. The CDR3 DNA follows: TGTGCCAGCAGCCGGTCGATGTCGGGGCAGGAAAAACTGTTTTTT. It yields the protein CASSRSMSGQEKLFF.

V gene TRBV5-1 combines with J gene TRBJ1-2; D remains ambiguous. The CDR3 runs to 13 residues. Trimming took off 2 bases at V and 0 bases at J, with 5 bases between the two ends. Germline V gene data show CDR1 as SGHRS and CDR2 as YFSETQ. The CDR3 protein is CASSLSANYGYTF. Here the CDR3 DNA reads TGCGCCAGCAGCTTAAGCGCTAACTATGGCTACACCTTC. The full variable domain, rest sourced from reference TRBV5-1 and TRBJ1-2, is KAGVTQTPRYLIKTRGQQVTLSCSPISGHRSVSWYQQTPGQGLQFLFEYFSETQRNKGNFPGRFSGRQFSNSRSEMNVSTLELGDSALYLCASSLSANYGYTFGSGTRLTVV.

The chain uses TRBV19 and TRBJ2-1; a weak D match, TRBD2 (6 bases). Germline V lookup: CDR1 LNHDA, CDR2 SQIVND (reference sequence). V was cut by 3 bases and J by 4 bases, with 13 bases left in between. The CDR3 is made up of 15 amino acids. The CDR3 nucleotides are TGTGCCAGTAGTATCGCGGAGGGAGTGTACAATGAGCAGTTCTTC. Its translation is CASSIAEGVYNEQFF.

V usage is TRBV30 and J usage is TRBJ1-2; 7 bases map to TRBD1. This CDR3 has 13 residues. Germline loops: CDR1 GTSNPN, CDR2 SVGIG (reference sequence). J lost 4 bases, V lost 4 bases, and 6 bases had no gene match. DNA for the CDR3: TGTGCCTGGACCGGGACAGTCGTCTATGGCTACACCTTC. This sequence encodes CAWTGTVVYGYTF.

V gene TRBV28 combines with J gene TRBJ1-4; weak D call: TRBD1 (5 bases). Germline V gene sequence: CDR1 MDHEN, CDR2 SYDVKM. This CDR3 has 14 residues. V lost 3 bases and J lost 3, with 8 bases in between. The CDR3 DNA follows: TGTGCCAGCAGTTTCGCGGGGGCTAATGAAAAACTGTTTTTT. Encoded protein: CASSFAGANEKLFF.

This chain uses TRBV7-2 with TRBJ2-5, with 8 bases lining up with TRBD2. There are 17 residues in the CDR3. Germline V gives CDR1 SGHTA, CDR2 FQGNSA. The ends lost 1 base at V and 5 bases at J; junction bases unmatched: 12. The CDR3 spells CASSLDRPFRGGETQYF. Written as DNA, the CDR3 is TGTGCCAGCAGCTTAGATAGGCCCTTCCGGGGGGGGGAGACCCAGTACTTC.

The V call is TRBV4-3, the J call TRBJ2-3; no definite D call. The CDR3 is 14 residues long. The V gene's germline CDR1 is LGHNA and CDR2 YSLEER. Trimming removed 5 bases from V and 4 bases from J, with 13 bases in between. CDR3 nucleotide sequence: TGCGCCAGCAGCACCGGCAGCGTGGCAGATACGCAGTATTTT. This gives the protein CASSTGSVADTQYF.

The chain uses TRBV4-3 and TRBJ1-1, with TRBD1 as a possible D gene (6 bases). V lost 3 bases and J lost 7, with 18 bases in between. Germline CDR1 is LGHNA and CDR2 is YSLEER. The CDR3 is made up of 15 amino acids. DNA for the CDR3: TGCGCCAGCAGCCAGGTATCACAGGGACCCCGTGAAGCTTTCTTT. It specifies CASSQVSQGPREAFF.

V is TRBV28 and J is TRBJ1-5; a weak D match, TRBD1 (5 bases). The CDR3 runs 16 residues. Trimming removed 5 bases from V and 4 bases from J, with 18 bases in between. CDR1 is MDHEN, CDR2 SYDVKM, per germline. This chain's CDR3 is CASSQPRGGVNQPQHF. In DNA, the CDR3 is TGTGCCAGCAGTCAGCCACGGGGGGGGGTGAATCAGCCCCAGCATTTT.